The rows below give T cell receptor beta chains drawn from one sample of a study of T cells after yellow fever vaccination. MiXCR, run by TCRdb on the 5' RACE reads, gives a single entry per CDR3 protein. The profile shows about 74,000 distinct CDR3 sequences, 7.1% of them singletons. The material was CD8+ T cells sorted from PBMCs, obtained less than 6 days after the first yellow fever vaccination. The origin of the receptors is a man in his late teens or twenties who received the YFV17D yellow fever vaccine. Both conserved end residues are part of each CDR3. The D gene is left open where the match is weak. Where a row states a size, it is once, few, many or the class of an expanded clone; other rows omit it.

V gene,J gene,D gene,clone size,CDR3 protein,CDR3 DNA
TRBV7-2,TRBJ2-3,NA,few,CASSSTKLGDTQYF,TGTGCCAGCAGCTCAACGAAATTAGGGGATACGCAGTATTTT
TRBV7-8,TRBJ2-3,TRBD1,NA,CASSVGTGWADTQYF,TGTGCCAGCAGCGTTGGGACAGGATGGGCAGATACGCAGTATTTT
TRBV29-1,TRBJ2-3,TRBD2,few,CSVRGTSGGSTDTQYF,TGCAGCGTGCGTGGGACTAGCGGCGGGAGCACAGATACGCAGTATTTT
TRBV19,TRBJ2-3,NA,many,CASSMLRLAGPDTQYF,TGTGCCAGTAGTATGTTGAGGCTAGCTGGGCCAGATACGCAGTATTTT
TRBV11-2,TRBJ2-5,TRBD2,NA,CASSSRTSGDETQYF,TGTGCCAGCAGCTCGAGGACTAGCGGGGATGAGACCCAGTACTTC
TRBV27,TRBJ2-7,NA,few,CASGRPLEQYF,TGTGCCAGCGGCAGGCCCCTGGAGCAGTACTTC
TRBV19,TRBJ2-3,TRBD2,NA,CARSMTSGGSDTQYF,TGTGCCAGAAGTATGACTAGCGGGGGGTCGGATACGCAGTATTTT
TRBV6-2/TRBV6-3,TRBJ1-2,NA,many,CASSYSSNRDSYYGYTF,TGTGCCAGCAGTTACTCGAGTAACAGGGATTCGTACTATGGCTACACCTTC
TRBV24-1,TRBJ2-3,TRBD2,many,CATSDSRERGSTDTQYF,TGTGCCACCAGTGATTCGAGGGAGCGGGGGAGCACAGATACGCAGTATTTT
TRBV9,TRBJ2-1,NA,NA,CASSVRDNEQFF,TGTGCCAGCAGCGTAAGGGACAATGAGCAGTTCTTC